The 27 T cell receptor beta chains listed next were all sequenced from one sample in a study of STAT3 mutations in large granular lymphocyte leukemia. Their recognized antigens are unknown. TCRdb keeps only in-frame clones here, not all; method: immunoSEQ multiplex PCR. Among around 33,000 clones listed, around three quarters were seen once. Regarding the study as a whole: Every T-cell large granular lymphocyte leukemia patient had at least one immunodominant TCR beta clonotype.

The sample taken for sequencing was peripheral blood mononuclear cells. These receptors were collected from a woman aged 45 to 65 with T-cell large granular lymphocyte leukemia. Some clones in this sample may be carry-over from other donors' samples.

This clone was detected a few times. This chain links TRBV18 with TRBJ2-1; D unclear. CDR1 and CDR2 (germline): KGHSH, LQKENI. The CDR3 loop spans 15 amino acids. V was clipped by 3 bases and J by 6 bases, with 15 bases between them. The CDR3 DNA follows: TGTGCCAGCTCACCGGAAGGGAATTACGGCAATGAGCAGTTCTTC. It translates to CASSPEGNYGNEQFF. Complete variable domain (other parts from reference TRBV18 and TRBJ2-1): NAGVMQNPRHLVRRRGQEARLRCSPMKGHSHVYWYRQLPEEGLKFMVYLQKENIIDESGMPKERFSAEFPKEGPSILRIQQVVRGDSAAYFCASSPEGNYGNEQFFGPGTRLTVL.

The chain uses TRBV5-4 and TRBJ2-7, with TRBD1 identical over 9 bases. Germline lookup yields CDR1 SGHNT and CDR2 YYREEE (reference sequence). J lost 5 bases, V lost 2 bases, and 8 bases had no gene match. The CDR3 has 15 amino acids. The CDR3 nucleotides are TGTGCCAGCAGCTTCCGACAGGGGGGAGCCGACGAGCAGTACTTC. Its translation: CASSFRQGGADEQYF. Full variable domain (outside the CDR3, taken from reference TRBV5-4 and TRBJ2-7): ETGVTQSPTHLIKTRGQQVTLRCSSQSGHNTVSWYQQALGQGPQFIFQYYREEENGRGNFPPRFSGLQFPNYSSELNVNALELDDSALYLCASSFRQGGADEQYFGPGTRLTVT.

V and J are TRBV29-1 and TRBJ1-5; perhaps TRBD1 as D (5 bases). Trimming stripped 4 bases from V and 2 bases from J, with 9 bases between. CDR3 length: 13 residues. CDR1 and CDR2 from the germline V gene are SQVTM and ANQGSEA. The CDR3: CSVVGDGNQPQHF. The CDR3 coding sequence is TGCAGCGTTGTGGGGGATGGCAATCAGCCCCAGCATTTT.

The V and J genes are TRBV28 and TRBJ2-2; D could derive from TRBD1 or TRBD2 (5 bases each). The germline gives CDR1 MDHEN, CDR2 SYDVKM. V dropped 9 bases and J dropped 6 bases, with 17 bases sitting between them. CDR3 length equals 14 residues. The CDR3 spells CASSKGPLAGELFF. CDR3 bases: TGTGCCAGTAGTAAGGGACCATTAGCCGGGGAGCTGTTTTTT.

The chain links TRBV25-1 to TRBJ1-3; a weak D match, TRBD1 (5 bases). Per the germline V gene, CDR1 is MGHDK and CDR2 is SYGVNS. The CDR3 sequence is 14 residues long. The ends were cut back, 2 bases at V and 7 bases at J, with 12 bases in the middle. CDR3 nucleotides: TGTGCCAGCAGTGAAACCGGGACCCTTAACACCATATATTTT. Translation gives CASSETGTLNTIYF.

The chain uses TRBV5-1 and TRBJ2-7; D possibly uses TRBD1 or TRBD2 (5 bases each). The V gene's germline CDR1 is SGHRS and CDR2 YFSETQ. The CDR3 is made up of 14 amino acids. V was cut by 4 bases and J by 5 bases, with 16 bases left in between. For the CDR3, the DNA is TGCGCCAGCAGCCCGACCGGGACCCCTCACGAGCAGTACTTC. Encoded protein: CASSPTGTPHEQYF.

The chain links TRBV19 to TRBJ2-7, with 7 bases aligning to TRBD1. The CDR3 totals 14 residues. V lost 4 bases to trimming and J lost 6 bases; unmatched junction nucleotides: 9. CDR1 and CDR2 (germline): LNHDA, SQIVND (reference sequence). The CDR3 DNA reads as TGTGCCAGTAGTAGACAGGGAGTAGTCAGCGAGCAGTACTTC. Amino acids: CASSRQGVVSEQYF.

This chain's CDR3 is CALRTQGVSYEQYF. As DNA, the CDR3 is TGTGCCTTGAGGACCCAGGGGGTAAGCTACGAGCAGTACTTC. The rearrangement uses TRBV30 and TRBJ2-7; TRBD1 matches at 7 bases. Germline-derived CDR1 and CDR2 are GTSNPN and SVGIG (reference sequence). This CDR3 contains 14 residues. The junction had 12 bases not matched to a gene; V was cut back by 7 bases and J by 3 bases.

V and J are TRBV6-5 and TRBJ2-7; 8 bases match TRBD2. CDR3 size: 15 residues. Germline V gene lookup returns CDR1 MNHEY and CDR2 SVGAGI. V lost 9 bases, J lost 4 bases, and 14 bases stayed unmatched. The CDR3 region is CASSPSSGRVYEQYF. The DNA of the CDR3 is TGTGCCAGTTCCCCATCTAGCGGGCGGGTTTACGAGCAGTACTTC.

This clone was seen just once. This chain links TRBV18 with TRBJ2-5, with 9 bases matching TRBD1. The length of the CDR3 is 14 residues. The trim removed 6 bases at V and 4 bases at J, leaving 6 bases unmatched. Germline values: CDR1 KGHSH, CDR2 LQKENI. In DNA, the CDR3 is TGTGCCAGCTCCGAGGGACAGGGAGGAGAGACCCAGTACTTC. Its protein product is CASSEGQGGETQYF.

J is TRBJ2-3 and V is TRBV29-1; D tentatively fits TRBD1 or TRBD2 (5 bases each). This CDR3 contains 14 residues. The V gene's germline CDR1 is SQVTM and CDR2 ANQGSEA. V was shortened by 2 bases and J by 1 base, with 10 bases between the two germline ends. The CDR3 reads CSVERDRGTDTQYF. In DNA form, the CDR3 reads TGCAGCGTTGAAAGGGACCGTGGCACAGATACGCAGTATTTT.

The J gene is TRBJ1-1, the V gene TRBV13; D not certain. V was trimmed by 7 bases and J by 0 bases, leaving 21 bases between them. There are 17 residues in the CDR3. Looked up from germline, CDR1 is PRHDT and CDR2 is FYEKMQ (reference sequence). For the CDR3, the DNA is TGTGCCAGCACCCAAACCAGGAGGCGGCGGGTGAACACTGAAGCTTTCTTT. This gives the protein CASTQTRRRRVNTEAFF.

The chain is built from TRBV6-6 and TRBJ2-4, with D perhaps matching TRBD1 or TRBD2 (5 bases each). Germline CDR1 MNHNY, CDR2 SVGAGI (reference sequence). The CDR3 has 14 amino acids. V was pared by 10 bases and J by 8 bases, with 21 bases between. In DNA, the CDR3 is TGTGCCACTGGACCCGGGGCCCGAAGAGACATTCAGTACTTC. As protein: CATGPGARRDIQYF.

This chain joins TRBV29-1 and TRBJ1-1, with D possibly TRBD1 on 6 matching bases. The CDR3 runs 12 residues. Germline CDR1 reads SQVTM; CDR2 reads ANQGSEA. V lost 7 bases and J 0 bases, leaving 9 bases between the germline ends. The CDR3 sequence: CSADRLNTEAFF. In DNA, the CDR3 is TGCAGCGCCGACAGGCTGAACACTGAAGCTTTCTTT. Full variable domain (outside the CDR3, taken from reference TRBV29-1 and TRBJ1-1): SAVISQKPSRDICQRGTSLTIQCQVDSQVTMMFWYRQQPGQSLTLIATANQGSEATYESGFVIDKFPISRPNLTFSTLTVSNMSPEDSSIYLCSADRLNTEAFFGQGTRLTVV.

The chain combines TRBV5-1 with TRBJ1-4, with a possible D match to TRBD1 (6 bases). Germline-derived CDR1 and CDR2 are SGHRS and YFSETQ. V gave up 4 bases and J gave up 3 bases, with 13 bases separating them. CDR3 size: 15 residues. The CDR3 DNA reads TGCGCCAGCAGCCAGTCAGGGGCCTCTAATGAAAAACTGTTTTTT. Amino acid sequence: CASSQSGASNEKLFF.

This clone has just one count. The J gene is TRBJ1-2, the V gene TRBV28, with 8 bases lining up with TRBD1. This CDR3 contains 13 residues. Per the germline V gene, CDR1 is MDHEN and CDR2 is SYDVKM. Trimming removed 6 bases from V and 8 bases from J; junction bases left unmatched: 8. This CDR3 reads CASRGGQGRGYTF. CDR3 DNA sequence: TGTGCCAGCAGGGGTGGACAGGGTCGGGGCTACACCTTC.

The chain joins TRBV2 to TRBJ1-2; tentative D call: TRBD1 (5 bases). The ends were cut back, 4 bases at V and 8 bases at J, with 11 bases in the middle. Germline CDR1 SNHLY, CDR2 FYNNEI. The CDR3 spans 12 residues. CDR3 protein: CASSAQGIGYTF. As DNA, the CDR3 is TGTGCCAGCAGTGCCCAGGGTATAGGCTACACCTTC.

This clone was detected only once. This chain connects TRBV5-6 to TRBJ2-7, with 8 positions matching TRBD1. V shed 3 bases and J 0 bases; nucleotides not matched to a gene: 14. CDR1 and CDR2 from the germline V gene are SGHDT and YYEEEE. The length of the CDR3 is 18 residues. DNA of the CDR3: TGTGCCAGCAGCTATATCAGTGACAGGGGTTCCAGCTCCTACGAGCAGTACTTC. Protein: CASSYISDRGSSSYEQYF.

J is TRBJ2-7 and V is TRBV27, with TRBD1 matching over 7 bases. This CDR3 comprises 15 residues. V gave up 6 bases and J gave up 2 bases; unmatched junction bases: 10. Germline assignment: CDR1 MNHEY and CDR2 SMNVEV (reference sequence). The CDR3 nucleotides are TGTGCCAGCAGAGAAACCGGGACAGTAACCTACGAGCAGTACTTC. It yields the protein CASRETGTVTYEQYF.

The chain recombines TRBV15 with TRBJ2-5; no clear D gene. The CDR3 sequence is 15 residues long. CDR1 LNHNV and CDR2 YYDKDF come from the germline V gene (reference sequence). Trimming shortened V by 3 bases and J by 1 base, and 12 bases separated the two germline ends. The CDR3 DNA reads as TGTGCCACCAGCAGCTCATATAACCCCCAAGAGACCCAGTACTTC. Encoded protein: CATSSSYNPQETQYF.

The CDR3 nucleotides read TGCGCCAGCAGCTTGGTGGGACAGGGGGCTGAAGCTTTCTTT. This gives the protein CASSLVGQGAEAFF. This chain uses TRBV5-1 with TRBJ1-1; 11 bases are shared with TRBD1. J gave up 6 bases and V 0 bases, and 1 base lay outside the gene matches. CDR1 is SGHRS and CDR2 is YFSETQ in the germline V gene. The CDR3 spans 14 residues.

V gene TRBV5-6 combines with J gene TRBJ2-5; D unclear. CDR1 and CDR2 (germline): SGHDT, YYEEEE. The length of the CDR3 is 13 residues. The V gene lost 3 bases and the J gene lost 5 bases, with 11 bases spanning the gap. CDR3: CASSSPEGETQYF. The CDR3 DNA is TGTGCCAGCAGCTCGCCCGAAGGGGAGACCCAGTACTTC.

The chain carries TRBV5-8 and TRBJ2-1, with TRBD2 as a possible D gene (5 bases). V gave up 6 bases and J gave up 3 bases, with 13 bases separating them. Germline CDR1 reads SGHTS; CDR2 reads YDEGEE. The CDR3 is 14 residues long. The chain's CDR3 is CASTRTFYYNEQFF. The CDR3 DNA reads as TGTGCCAGCACCCGGACTTTCTACTACAATGAGCAGTTCTTC.

The CDR3 region is CASSLYSGANVLTF. The DNA of the CDR3 is TGTGCCAGCAGTTTATATTCTGGGGCCAACGTCCTGACTTTC. The chain recombines TRBV28 with TRBJ2-6, with unresolved D. The V end was cut by 1 base, the J end by 1 base, with 2 bases between. Germline CDR1 is MDHEN and CDR2 is SYDVKM. CDR3 length equals 14 residues.

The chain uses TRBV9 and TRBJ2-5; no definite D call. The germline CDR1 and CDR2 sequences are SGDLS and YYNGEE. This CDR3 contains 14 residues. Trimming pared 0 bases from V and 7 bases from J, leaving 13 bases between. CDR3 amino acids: CASSVDPLTGTQYF. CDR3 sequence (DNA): TGTGCCAGCAGCGTAGATCCGCTGACGGGGACCCAGTACTTC.

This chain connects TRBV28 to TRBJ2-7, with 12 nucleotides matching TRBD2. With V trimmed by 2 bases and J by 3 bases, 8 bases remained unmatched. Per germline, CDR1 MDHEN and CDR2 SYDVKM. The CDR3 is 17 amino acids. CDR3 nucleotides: TGTGCCAGCAGTTTACTTCGCCGACTAGCGGGAGACTACGAGCAGTACTTC. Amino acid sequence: CASSLLRRLAGDYEQYF.

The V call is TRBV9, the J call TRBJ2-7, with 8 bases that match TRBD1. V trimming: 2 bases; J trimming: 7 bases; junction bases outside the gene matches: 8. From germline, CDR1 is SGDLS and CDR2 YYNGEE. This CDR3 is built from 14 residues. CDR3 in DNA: TGTGCCAGCAGCGTGCGGACAGGGTCTAGTGAGCAGTACTTC. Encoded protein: CASSVRTGSSEQYF.